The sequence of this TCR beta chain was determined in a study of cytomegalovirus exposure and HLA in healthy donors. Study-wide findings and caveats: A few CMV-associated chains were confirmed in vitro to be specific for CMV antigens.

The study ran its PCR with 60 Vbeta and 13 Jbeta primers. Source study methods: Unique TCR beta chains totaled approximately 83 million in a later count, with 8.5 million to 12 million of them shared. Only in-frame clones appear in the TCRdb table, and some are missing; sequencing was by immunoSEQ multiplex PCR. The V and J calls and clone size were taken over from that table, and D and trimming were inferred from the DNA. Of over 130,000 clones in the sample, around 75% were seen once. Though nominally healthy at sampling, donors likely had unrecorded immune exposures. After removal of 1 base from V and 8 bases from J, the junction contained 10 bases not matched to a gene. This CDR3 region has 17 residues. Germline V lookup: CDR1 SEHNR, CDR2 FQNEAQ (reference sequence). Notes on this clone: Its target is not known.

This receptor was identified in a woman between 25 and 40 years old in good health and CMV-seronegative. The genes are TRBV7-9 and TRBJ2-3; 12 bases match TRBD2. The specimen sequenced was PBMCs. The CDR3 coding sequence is TGTGCCAGCAGCTTAGAAGGACTAGCGGGAATGGTGGCTACGCAGTATTTT. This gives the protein CASSLEGLAGMVATQYF.